These 12 T cell receptor beta chains share one sample of origin, sequenced in a study of blood T cells in healthy people across ages (dated by TCRdb to the mid-2010s). Libraries were constructed by 5' RACE. Sequencing relied on an Illumina HiSeq 2500. A second PCR of roughly 7 to 11 cycles was performed with a sample-barcoded 5' primer and a J-beta primer mix. TCRdb applied fastp at Q25 and MiXCR to the public reads, then kept only in-frame beta chains. Entries that share a CDR3 protein sequence are merged under the most common genes and DNA. For this sample there are 1.5 million to 2 million distinct CDR3 sequences; around 36% appear just once. The ten largest make up about 11% of the sample. What was sequenced was blood. These receptor sequences come from a woman in her 30s in good health.

The chain carries TRBV6-6 and TRBJ2-3; TRBD2 aligns across 8 bases. J was trimmed by 4 bases and V by 4 bases; bases with no gene match: 10. CDR1 is MNHNY, CDR2 SVGAGI, per germline (reference sequence). This CDR3 is built from 16 residues. CDR3 nucleotide sequence: TGTGCCAGCAGTTGCTCGTTACGGGGGGGCCCAGATACGCAGTATTTT. Protein: CASSCSLRGGPDTQYF.

V and J are TRBV7-3 and TRBJ2-3; 13 bases agree with TRBD2. CDR1 SGHTA and CDR2 FQGTGA come from the germline V gene. V shed 4 bases and J 0 bases; nucleotides not matched to a gene: 10. The CDR3 length is 19 residues. The chain's CDR3 is CASSSNRLAGGLSTDTQYF. The CDR3 bases are TGTGCCAGCAGCTCAAACCGACTAGCGGGGGGCCTCAGCACAGATACGCAGTATTTT.

This sequence joins TRBV18 and TRBJ2-5; 7 bases are shared with TRBD2. V lost 3 bases, J lost 5 bases, and 12 bases stayed unmatched. Germline CDR1 KGHSH, CDR2 LQKENI. The CDR3 runs 16 residues. CDR3 bases: TGTGCCAGCTCACCGAACGGACGGGGGGTTCAGGAGACCCAGTACTTC. It translates to CASSPNGRGVQETQYF.

This clonotype was observed a few times. V and J are TRBV4-1 and TRBJ2-4; D call uncertain. Germline CDR1 and CDR2: MGHRA and YSYEKL. V shed 0 bases and J shed 3 bases, with 12 bases lying between them. CDR3 size: 16 residues. CDR3 DNA sequence: TGCGCCAGCAGCCAAGATGACGATTATGACAAAAACATTCAGTACTTC. It translates to CASSQDDDYDKNIQYF.

The CDR3 nucleotides are TGTGCCAGCAGCACCGGACTAGCGGAGGGCAATGAGCAGTTCTTC. This sequence encodes CASSTGLAEGNEQFF. The rearrangement joins TRBV7-3 to TRBJ2-1; 10 bases are shared with TRBD2. This CDR3 spans 15 amino acids. V was clipped by 5 bases and J by 6 bases; unmatched bases: 7. Germline V lookup: CDR1 SGHTA, CDR2 FQGTGA.

This clonotype was counted many times. The chain uses TRBV7-2 and TRBJ2-1, with D unresolved. The CDR3 extends over 13 amino acids. Germline CDR1 reads SGHTA; CDR2 reads FQGNSA. V shed 5 bases and J shed 3 bases, with 8 bases lying between them. The CDR3 sequence is CASSPPNYNEQFF. CDR3 nucleotides: TGTGCCAGCAGCCCGCCAAACTACAATGAGCAGTTCTTC.

This clonotype has more than one count but fewer than ten. The chain employs TRBV29-1 and TRBJ1-2; a weak D match, TRBD1 (6 bases). The V and J ends lost 6 bases and 5 bases respectively, with 16 bases between them. This CDR3 contains 13 residues. Germline V gene data show CDR1 as SQVTM and CDR2 as ANQGSEA. The CDR3 region is CSVEEGQTYGYTF. CDR3 nucleotide sequence: TGCAGCGTCGAGGAGGGACAAACTTATGGCTACACCTTC.

For this clonotype: The junction departs from the called germline gene at one end, perhaps through a read error. The chain employs TRBV11-2 and TRBJ2-3; possibly TRBD2 for D (5 bases). Germline loops: CDR1 SGHAT, CDR2 FQNNGV. This CDR3 comprises 13 residues. CDR3 residues: CASSVGLWDTQYF. The DNA for the CDR3 is TGTGCCAGCAGCGTAGGACTCTGGGATACACAGTATTTT.

Many counts were recorded for this clonotype. The chain employs TRBV20-1 and TRBJ1-2; maybe TRBD1 (5 bases). The CDR3 contains 13 residues. Germline lookup yields CDR1 DFQATT and CDR2 SNEGSKA (reference sequence). The V end lost 3 bases, the J end lost 8 bases, and 16 bases lay between the germline ends. The CDR3 protein is CSARGRVIQGYTF. CDR3 DNA: TGCAGTGCTAGGGGCAGGGTAATTCAGGGCTACACCTTC.

This clonotype was counted once. Its ends do not fully match the called genes, so a read error is possible. The chain links TRBV2 to TRBJ2-3; TRBD2 aligns across 14 bases. CDR3 length: 17 residues. Germline CDR1 SNHLY, CDR2 FYNNEI. The CDR3 region is CAREGTSGSMESDTLYF. CDR3 sequence (DNA): TGTGCCAGGGAAGGGACTAGCGGGAGTATGGAGTCGGATACGCTGTATTTT.

This clonotype was counted between two and nine times. CDR3 nucleotides: TGCAGTGCTGAAGCGGGAGGATCACCCTACAATGAGCAGTTCTTC. Translated, it gives CSAEAGGSPYNEQFF. The V and J genes are TRBV20-1 and TRBJ2-1, with 9 bases that match TRBD2. This CDR3 is built from 15 residues. The V and J ends lost 5 bases and 2 bases, in that order; junction bases with no gene match: 7. Germline V gene lookup returns CDR1 DFQATT and CDR2 SNEGSKA (reference sequence).

There are a few counts of this clonotype. V usage is TRBV27 and J usage is TRBJ1-1; a possible D gene is TRBD1 (6 bases). Germline V CDR1 and CDR2: MNHEY, SMNVEV (reference sequence). The length of the CDR3 is 12 residues. V lost 7 bases to trimming and J lost 7 bases, with 13 bases between them. The CDR3 nucleotides are TGTGCCAGCACCCATGGGGGCGGTGAAGCTTTCTTT. It is translated as CASTHGGGEAFF.